The clone carrying this T cell receptor (beta chain) was observed once. What it binds is unknown. These data come from a study of T cells after yellow fever vaccination. Background on the study: SMART-Seq v4 Ultra Low Input prepared the low-cell-number fractions. Study outcomes and limitations: FACS-sorted repertoires could contain abundant clonotypes contaminating from the bulk population. The CD4 compartment and the CD8 compartment contained a small share of clonotypes in common.

Germline V lookup: CDR1 MGHRA, CDR2 YSYEKL. This CDR3 has 13 amino acids. With 1 base removed from V and 3 bases from J, the gap between germline ends came to 7 bases. Synthesis of TCR cDNA relied on 5'RACE template switching, which attached a universal primer site and UMIs. In TCRdb, the 5' RACE reads were re-called with MiXCR into one record per CDR3 protein. The sample has approximately 580,000 distinct CDR3 sequences; about a sixth are singletons. The sequencing here drew on PBMCs, taken 5 days after the first yellow fever vaccination. The clonotype comes from a man aged 18 to 29 who received the YFV17D yellow fever vaccine. This rearrangement joins TRBV4-1 to TRBJ2-7; no clear D. This chain's CDR3 is CASSQGGRYEQYF. The CDR3 DNA reads as TGCGCCAGCAGCCAAGGAGGTCGCTACGAGCAGTACTTC.